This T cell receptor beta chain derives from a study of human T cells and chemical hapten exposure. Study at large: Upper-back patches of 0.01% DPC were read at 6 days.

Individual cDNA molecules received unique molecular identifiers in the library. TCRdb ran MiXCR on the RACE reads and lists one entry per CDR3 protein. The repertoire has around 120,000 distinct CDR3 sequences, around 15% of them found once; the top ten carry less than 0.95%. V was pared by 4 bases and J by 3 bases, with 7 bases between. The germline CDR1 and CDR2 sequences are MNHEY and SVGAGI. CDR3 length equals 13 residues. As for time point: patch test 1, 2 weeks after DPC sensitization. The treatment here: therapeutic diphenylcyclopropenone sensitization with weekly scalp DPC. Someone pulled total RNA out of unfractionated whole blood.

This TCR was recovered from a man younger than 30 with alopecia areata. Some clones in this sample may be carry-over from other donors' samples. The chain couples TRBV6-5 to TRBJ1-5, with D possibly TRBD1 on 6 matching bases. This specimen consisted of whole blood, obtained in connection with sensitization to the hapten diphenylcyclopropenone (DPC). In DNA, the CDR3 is TGTGCCAGCAGTTCGGGACACAATCAGCCCCAGCATTTT. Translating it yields CASSSGHNQPQHF.